This T cell receptor (beta chain) derives from a study of long-term antiretroviral therapy in people with HIV. This was the immunoSEQ v3.0 assay at survey level. Produced via immunoSEQ multiplex PCR; TCRdb's table is partial and in-frame only. The sample carries 20,000 or so clones, 84% recorded once. CDR3 length: 15 amino acids. V shed 3 bases, J shed 4 bases, and the junction held 6 bases outside the gene matches. The germline V gene has CDR1 MDHEN and CDR2 SYDVKM. Per donor, at least one pre-ART and at least two post-ART PBMC samples were obtained. The chain carries TRBV28 and TRBJ2-3; 8 bases align to TRBD2. The starting material was unsorted PBMCs, obtained 5.9 years after starting antiretroviral therapy. This clonotype originated in a man aged 30 to 39 with HIV. The CDR3 reads CASSLSGSGADTQYF. The CDR3 DNA follows: TGTGCCAGCAGTTTGTCGGGTAGCGGGGCAGATACGCAGTATTTT.